This T cell receptor beta chain appears in the sequencing data of a study of brain metastases from non-small cell lung cancer. Sequencing used immunoSEQ multiplex PCR; TCRdb keeps in-frame clones, though not all of them. The sample holds about 890 clones, around 85% seen once. Germline CDR1 and CDR2: MNHNY and SVGAGI (reference sequence). V lost 2 bases to trimming and J lost 4 bases, with 11 bases between them. The CDR3 covers 14 residues. The V call is TRBV6-6, the J call TRBJ1-1, with D hard to call. Material for sequencing was tumor-adjacent normal tissue. The source is a donor aged 40 or older with non-small cell lung cancer. CDR3 nucleotides: TGTGCCAGCAGTTACGGAGGAGGGAGCACTGAAGCTTTCTTT. Amino acid sequence: CASSYGGGSTEAFF.